Listed here is a single TCR beta chain. The antigen is undetermined. With 60 Vbeta and 13 Jbeta primers, the PCR was carried out. Only in-frame clones appear in the TCRdb table, and some are missing; sequencing was by immunoSEQ multiplex PCR. Recorded for this sample: about 130,000 clones. This record belongs to a study of cytomegalovirus exposure and HLA in healthy donors. General observations from the study: By a later analysis, the bulk of CMV-associated TCR beta chains appeared HLA-restricted.

CDR3 length equals 17 residues. V was clipped by 2 bases and J by 1 base, with 15 bases between them. Germline V gives CDR1 SGHVS, CDR2 FQNEAQ. V and J are TRBV7-8 and TRBJ1-5, with no clear D. This TCR derives from a man aged 18 to 29 in good health and CMV-seronegative. The sample comprised PBMCs. In DNA, the CDR3 is TGTGCCAGCAGCTTAAGCGGCAGGCGAGGAAGCAATCAGCCCCAGCATTTT. Translation gives CASSLSGRRGSNQPQHF.